The rows below give T cell receptor beta chains drawn from one sample of a study of beta chain features in type 1 diabetes. Method: immunoSEQ multiplex PCR; TCRdb's copy keeps in-frame clones and lacks some. The sample lists approximately 600,000 clones; around 12% were seen once. Sequenced material: naive CD4+ T cells from blood. The receptors come from a man younger than 40 with type 1 diabetes. Each CDR3 is given with its conserved first and last residue. Each record gives: V gene, CDR3 protein.

TRBV30 CAWSITGGSETQYF
TRBV29-1 CSVDVVGGNEQFF
TRBV2 CASTYYSSLNSPLHF
TRBV6-5 CASRGHPYEQYF
TRBV18 CASSIAGTSNYGYTF
TRBV4-2 CASSQESGAKGYTF
TRBV7-2 CASSWPGTEQFF
TRBV9 CASSVGDLAGGSTDTQYF
TRBV27 CASSFLLGGGIIEQFF
TRBV6-5 CASRTGRGYEQYF
TRBV4-3 CASSQGVGGTHNYGYTF
TRBV25-1 CAAGNYNEQFF
TRBV25-1 CASSVQGSYYGYTF
TRBV29-1 CSVSGQGDGYTF
TRBV7-2 CASSRPRGFYEQYF
TRBV9 CASSVDPGVNSPLHF
TRBV5-4 CASSIPNTGELFF
TRBV9 CASSVQMGQGMWNEQFF
TRBV6-5 CASSIGLGRPYEQYF
TRBV5-4 CASAQGGGYGYTF
TRBV7-3 CASSLEFMNTEAFF
TRBV5-1 CASSLTPDPNEQFF
TRBV7-2 CASSLVTGGLGQPQHF
TRBV7-9 CASTRGRGNSPLHF
TRBV15 CATSRVDNQPQHF
TRBV7-9 CASSFTGVNYGYTF
TRBV7-2 CASSLGTDKEQYF
TRBV30 CACERGNQPQHF
TRBV28 CASSSPGQGAEKLFF
TRBV29-1 CSVAGSNQPQHF
TRBV7-3 CASSLRENTEAFF
TRBV27 CASRPSGWEETQYF
TRBV29-1 CSAGDRGQETQYF
TRBV7-6 CASSLGTVNQPQHF
TRBV5-6 CASSLRAGRLEQYF
TRBV10-3 CAISGGWTDSNQPQHF
TRBV11-1 CASSLNPQGTEQYF
TRBV9 CASSVDPDAYEQYF
TRBV6-5 CASSQDRNIQYF
TRBV6-5 CASSYSLGGSYEQYF
TRBV2 CASSLDRGQGEKLFF
TRBV7-2 CASSSAHSGGHRELFF
TRBV7-9 CASSLLEDF
TRBV2 CASNKDTNYGYTF
TRBV15 CATSRRIGTAHQPQHF